This entry lists 28 T cell receptor beta chains sequenced from one sample in a study of CD8 T cells in ankylosing spondylitis (dated by TCRdb to about 2017). Library creation used 5' RACE. Sequencing instrument: Illumina HiSeq 2500. TCRdb took the public reads, trimmed them with fastp at Q25, ran MiXCR for clone calling and kept in-frame beta chains. Each CDR3 protein gets just one entry, which takes the most common genes and DNA from the rows behind it. Present in this sample are 200,000 to 300,000 distinct CDR3 sequences, under 8.5% of which were seen just once. The leading ten clones occupy roughly 5% of the sample. Sequenced input: blood, either unsorted or a sorted T cell fraction (not recorded which). These receptors came from a female donor with ankylosing spondylitis or in good health (not recorded which).

This clonotype was observed many times. The V gene is TRBV3-1, the J gene TRBJ2-1; D is possibly TRBD2 (6 bases). The germline V and J ends were trimmed by 2 bases and 7 bases, with 21 bases remaining between them. This CDR3 has 17 residues. Germline CDR1 LGHDT, CDR2 YNNKEL (reference sequence). The CDR3, as DNA: TGTGCCAGCAGCCAAAGGGCTGGGACTCCTATTGAGAATGAGCAGTTCTTC. Translation gives CASSQRAGTPIENEQFF.

This clonotype was recorded many times. The chain recombines TRBV12-3 or TRBV12-4 with TRBJ2-5, with D possibly being TRBD1 or TRBD2 (6 bases each). This CDR3 has 14 residues. Trimming stripped 7 bases from V and 5 bases from J, with 17 bases between. The CDR3 region has the DNA TGTGCCAGCACCCGAGGGGGGTCCGAGGAGACCCAGTACTTC. Translation: CASTRGGSEETQYF.

In its sample, this clonotype was seen a few times. This chain connects TRBV6-2 or TRBV6-3 to TRBJ2-1; D possibly corresponds to TRBD2 (6 bases). V dropped 10 bases and J dropped 3 bases, with 13 bases sitting between them. The germline CDR1 and CDR2 sequences are MNHEY and SVGEGT. The CDR3 extends over 13 amino acids. The CDR3: CATRGSFYNEQFF. For the CDR3, the DNA is TGTGCCACTCGGGGGTCCTTCTACAATGAGCAGTTCTTC.

This rearrangement joins TRBV7-2 to TRBJ1-2, with D maybe TRBD1 (6 bases). The CDR3 length is 14 residues. CDR1 is SGHTA and CDR2 is FQGNSA in the germline V gene. Between the trimmed V and J ends, which lost 3 bases and 3 bases, there was a span of 11 bases. The CDR3 region is CASSFRDTHYGYTF. The CDR3, as DNA: TGTGCCAGCAGCTTCCGGGACACACACTATGGCTACACCTTC.

This clonotype was recorded many times. The chain couples TRBV4-3 to TRBJ2-1; D is unresolved. The CDR3 extends over 14 amino acids. V lost 4 bases to trimming and J lost 5 bases, with 12 bases between them. Per germline, CDR1 LGHNA and CDR2 YSLEER. CDR3 loop: CASSPSLLNNEQFF. For the CDR3, the DNA is TGCGCCAGCAGCCCCAGTCTACTGAACAATGAGCAGTTCTTC.

This clonotype was observed at least ten times. The chain has TRBV6-5 and TRBJ1-1; a weak D match, TRBD1 (6 bases). The germline CDR1 and CDR2 sequences are MNHEY and SVGAGI. Deletions cut 5 bases from V and 3 bases from J, with 25 bases between. This CDR3 contains 18 residues. The CDR3 loop is CASSPGPVNGQWDTEAFF. CDR3 coding DNA: TGTGCCAGCAGTCCCGGTCCCGTAAATGGACAGTGGGACACTGAAGCTTTCTTT.

Points on this clonotype: Since a much larger clone is just one base distant, this may be a read error. The chain joins TRBV6-2 or TRBV6-3 to TRBJ2-2; TRBD2 aligns across 11 bases. This CDR3 region has 12 residues. CDR1 is MNHEY, CDR2 SVGEGT, per germline. Here the CDR3 reads CASVSTSGELLF. The CDR3 DNA is TGTGCCAGCGTATCGACTAGCGGGGAGCTGCTTTTT.

This clonotype was counted ten times or more. J is TRBJ1-6 and V is TRBV12-3 or TRBV12-4; D is uncertain. CDR3 length: 13 residues. With 6 bases removed from V and 8 bases from J, the gap between germline ends came to 11 bases. As DNA, the CDR3 is TGTGCCAGCAGATGGGTCTTGGATTCACCCCTCCACTTT. Protein product: CASRWVLDSPLHF.

This clonotype was recorded many times. The rearrangement joins TRBV19 to TRBJ1-1; 8 nucleotides align to TRBD1. Trimming removed 3 bases from V and 3 bases from J; junction bases left unmatched: 0. Germline CDR1 is LNHDA and CDR2 is SQIVND (reference sequence). CDR3 length: 13 amino acids. The CDR3 nucleotides are TGTGCCAGTAGTATGACAGGGGACACTGAAGCTTTCTTT. This gives the protein CASSMTGDTEAFF.

This clonotype came up many times. At one boundary the junction diverges from the germline segment, which might be a read error. CDR3 in DNA: TGTGCCTGGGCCTCGGGGCGGGGGGCCCCTGCGGGAGTCTTC. Translation: CAWASGRGAPAGVF. This rearrangement joins TRBV30 to TRBJ2-1, with 8 bases fitting TRBD2. This CDR3 has 14 amino acids. Looked up from germline, CDR1 is GTSNPN and CDR2 is SVGIG (reference sequence).

The table lists this clonotype with many counts. The chain has TRBV9 and TRBJ2-1; 8 bases line up with TRBD2. Germline V gene lookup returns CDR1 SGDLS and CDR2 YYNGEE. V was pared by 5 bases and J by 10 bases, with 11 bases of the junction left unmatched. This CDR3 region has 14 residues. The CDR3 nucleotides read TGTGCCAGCAGACCGAGCGGGAGAGGGGGAGAGCAGTTCTTC. Amino acid sequence: CASRPSGRGGEQFF.

A note on this clonotype: Being one base from a much bigger clone, this may be a read error. In nucleotides, the CDR3 is TGTGCCAGCAGTTGGCAGTGGGACGGGACCCAGTACTTC. Translating gives CASSWQWDGTQYF. The genes are TRBV12-3 or TRBV12-4 and TRBJ2-5; D possibly matches TRBD1 or TRBD2 (5 bases each). Trimming shortened V by 4 bases and J by 7 bases, and 13 bases separated the two germline ends. The CDR3 is made up of 13 amino acids.

This clonotype was seen a few times. The junction differs from germline at one of its ends, possibly a read error. The chain uses TRBV20-1 and TRBJ2-3, with D perhaps TRBD2 (5 bases). The CDR3 runs to 17 residues. Per germline, CDR1 DFQATT and CDR2 SNEGSKA (reference sequence). DNA of the CDR3: TGCTGTGCTAGAGACCCGGAAGGCGGACTTTCTAGCGATACGCAGTATTTT. It encodes CCARDPEGGLSSDTQYF.

The V call is TRBV15, the J call TRBJ2-1, with 7 positions matching TRBD2. V shed 3 bases, J shed 8 bases, and the junction held 7 bases outside the gene matches. Germline CDR1 and CDR2: LNHNV and YYDKDF (reference sequence). This CDR3 contains 14 residues. The CDR3 sequence: CATSRAGVSYEQFF. CDR3 sequence (DNA): TGTGCCACCAGCAGGGCGGGAGTGAGCTATGAGCAGTTCTTC.

This clonotype was counted at least ten times. This chain uses TRBV5-8 with TRBJ1-4; possibly TRBD1 for D (6 bases). Germline CDR1 is SGHTS and CDR2 is YDEGEE. Trimming shortened V by 5 bases and J by 6 bases, and 17 bases separated the two germline ends. This CDR3 comprises 15 residues. The CDR3 DNA sequence: TGTGCCAGCAGTACCGGACAGACACTCCATGAAAAACTGTTTTTT. It translates to CASSTGQTLHEKLFF.

The chain carries TRBV9 and TRBJ2-2, with TRBD2 matching over 8 bases. With 7 bases clipped from V and 5 bases from J, the junction kept 7 bases outside the gene matches. From germline, CDR1 is SGDLS and CDR2 YYNGEE. The CDR3 spans 14 residues. The CDR3 DNA reads as TGTGCCAGCGGCCGGGAGGGTGAAACCGGGGAGCTGTTTTTT. It encodes CASGREGETGELFF.

This clonotype was observed once. This chain joins TRBV7-2 and TRBJ2-1; 15 nucleotides match TRBD2. The CDR3 has 13 residues. Germline lookup yields CDR1 SGHTA and CDR2 FQGNSA. Germline trimming cut 8 bases from V and 8 bases from J; bases unmatched to any gene: 1. The CDR3 bases are TGTGCCAGCGGGACTAGCGGGAGGTATGAGCAGTTCTTC. This translates into CASGTSGRYEQFF.

This clonotype has at least ten counts. CDR3 in DNA: TGTGCCAGCAGCTTATCCGGGAGCGTCGACAATGAGCAGTTCTTC. It translates to CASSLSGSVDNEQFF. This sequence joins TRBV7-8 and TRBJ2-1; possible D gene TRBD2, 6 bases. Between the trimmed V and J ends, which lost 2 bases and 5 bases, there was a span of 13 bases. This CDR3 spans 15 amino acids. In germline, CDR1 is SGHVS, CDR2 FQNEAQ.

This clonotype was seen at least ten times. This chain joins TRBV7-2 and TRBJ2-1; 11 bases are a match to TRBD2. V lost 2 bases and J lost 5; bases outside the gene matches: 2. CDR1 SGHTA and CDR2 FQGNSA come from the germline V gene. This CDR3 spans 15 amino acids. CDR3 DNA sequence: TGTGCCAGCAGCTTACCGGGACTAGCGGACAATGAGCAGTTCTTC. Translated, it gives CASSLPGLADNEQFF.

This clonotype was counted at least ten times. V usage is TRBV6-1 and J usage is TRBJ2-2; 10 bases line up with TRBD2. V was clipped by 7 bases and J by 0 bases; unmatched bases: 2. The CDR3 is 15 residues long. CDR1 and CDR2 (germline): MNHNS, SASEGT. CDR3 protein: CASNGLAANTGELFF. Here the CDR3 DNA reads TGTGCCAGCAACGGACTAGCGGCGAACACCGGGGAGCTGTTTTTT.

This clonotype has at least ten counts. The V gene is TRBV7-8, the J gene TRBJ2-7; D not certain. Deletions cut 2 bases from V and 7 bases from J, with 15 bases between. The CDR3 spans 14 residues. The germline CDR1 and CDR2 sequences are SGHVS and FQNEAQ. CDR3 in amino acids: CASSLLLGIGEQYF. The CDR3 region has the DNA TGTGCCAGCAGCTTACTTCTGGGGATCGGGGAGCAGTACTTC.

This clonotype has ten or more counts. The CDR3 DNA sequence: TGCGCCAGCACCTGGGGGGCTAACACTGAAGCTTTCTTT. Its protein is CASTWGANTEAFF. The rearrangement joins TRBV5-1 to TRBJ1-1, with D possibly matching TRBD1 (6 bases). Germline V gene sequence: CDR1 SGHRS, CDR2 YFSETQ. Trimming pared 6 bases from V and 2 bases from J, leaving 11 bases between. The CDR3 covers 13 residues.

This clonotype was recorded at least ten times. CDR3 bases: TGTGCCAGCAGTCTAGGGGGGGTCCTCCCCTATGGCTACACCTTC. Residues: CASSLGGVLPYGYTF. This chain links TRBV28 with TRBJ1-2; D is possibly TRBD1 (6 bases). Trimming shortened V by 5 bases and J by 4 bases, and 17 bases separated the two germline ends. The CDR3 contains 15 residues. CDR1 is MDHEN and CDR2 is SYDVKM in the germline V gene.

This clonotype was seen many times. The chain combines TRBV7-9 with TRBJ2-7; no reliable D call. The germline V gene encodes CDR1 SEHNR and CDR2 FQNEAQ (reference sequence). The CDR3 contains 15 residues. Between the trimmed V and J ends, which lost 1 base and 2 bases, there was a span of 12 bases. The CDR3 DNA reads as TGTGCCAGCAGCTTAGTCGCGGACCGCACCTACGAGCAGTACTTC. Amino acid sequence: CASSLVADRTYEQYF.

This clonotype was counted at least ten times. The rearrangement joins TRBV18 to TRBJ1-5; 8 nucleotides match TRBD1. Per the germline V gene, CDR1 is KGHSH and CDR2 is LQKENI. The CDR3 totals 16 residues. V shed 3 bases, J shed 9 bases, and the junction held 13 bases outside the gene matches. CDR3 in amino acids: CASSPVGGQAVTPQHF. DNA for the CDR3: TGTGCCAGCTCACCCGTCGGGGGACAGGCGGTTACGCCCCAGCATTTT.

This clonotype was found many times. The gene calls are TRBV5-6 and TRBJ2-7; no reliable D call. With 0 bases removed from V and 7 bases from J, the gap between germline ends came to 17 bases. This CDR3 spans 15 amino acids. Germline CDR1 reads SGHDT; CDR2 reads YYEEEE. DNA of the CDR3: TGTGCCAGCAGCTTGGGCGGACCCGATTCAAAAGAGCAGTACTTC. Translation: CASSLGGPDSKEQYF.

This clonotype was found many times. The chain has TRBV20-1 and TRBJ1-5; D gene ambiguous. CDR3 length: 13 residues. V was clipped by 1 base and J by 7 bases, with 11 bases between them. Germline CDR1 DFQATT, CDR2 SNEGSKA (reference sequence). The DNA for the CDR3 is TGCAGTGCTAGAGGGAGGTTTGGGCAGCCCCAGCATTTT. Protein: CSARGRFGQPQHF.

The V gene is TRBV18, the J gene TRBJ1-6, with TRBD1 matching over 7 bases. This CDR3 spans 16 amino acids. Germline CDR1 reads KGHSH; CDR2 reads LQKENI. V shed 3 bases, J shed 6 bases, and the junction held 8 bases outside the gene matches. CDR3 in amino acids: CASSPMTGKSNSPLHF. CDR3 bases: TGTGCCAGCTCACCGATGACAGGGAAGTCTAATTCACCCCTCCACTTT.